One T cell receptor beta chain is described in this entry. Its cognate antigen is unknown. Samples were taken several times over chemoradiotherapy. The data derive from a study of chemoradiotherapy in HPV16-positive cancers. Points from the study as a whole: Non-HPV-specific T cells did not expand in tumors during treatment, whereas candidate HPV-specific clones and E7-related motifs did. For HPV16-positive patients, expanding HPV-responsive T cells associated with longer recurrence-free survival.

This table comes from immunoSEQ multiplex PCR, and its TCRdb copy is limited to in-frame clones, with some not included. The sample has approximately 28,000 clones; about 90% are singletons. The germline CDR1 and CDR2 sequences are MNHEY and SMNVEV (reference sequence). The V segment lost 5 bases and the J segment 6 bases; nucleotides outside the gene matches: 7. The CDR3 runs to 14 residues. The receptor was isolated from a human donor with HPV-associated anogenital cancer. The chain combines TRBV27 with TRBJ1-5, with 7 bases matching TRBD1. The sequences come from blood, collected from a patient who underwent chemoradiotherapy. The CDR3 DNA reads TGTGCCAGCAGTCCTCAACAGGGGACTCAGCCCCAGCATTTT. This encodes CASSPQQGTQPQHF.